The table lists the clone carrying this T cell receptor (beta chain) with a few counts. The data were taken from a study of OX40 agonist ivuxolimab in advanced cancers. For the study at large: Every 2 weeks, patients got intravenous ivuxolimab at one of six dose levels (0.01-10 mg/kg).

The V and J ends lost 5 bases and 3 bases, in that order; junction bases with no gene match: 13. The CDR3 length is 19 residues. The germline V gene encodes CDR1 KGHSH and CDR2 LQKENI. Generated by immunoSEQ multiplex PCR, the TCRdb table keeps only in-frame clones and is missing some. The top ten clones hold around 1.5% of a sample with about 100,000 clones, approximately 87% of them seen once. The clonotype originates from an adult with an advanced solid tumor such as melanoma, head and neck, liver or kidney cancer. The gene calls are TRBV18 and TRBJ2-6; 10 bases match TRBD1. The sample here was CD4+ or CD8+ T cells sorted from blood, taken in a trial of the OX40 agonist ivuxolimab. The CDR3 sequence: CASSSNRDRGEGGANVLTF. The CDR3 DNA sequence: TGTGCCAGCTCATCCAACCGGGACAGGGGAGAAGGTGGGGCCAACGTCCTGACTTTC.